The 3 T cell receptor beta chains given below trace back to one sample, sequenced in a study of cytomegalovirus exposure and HLA in healthy donors. PCR employed 60 Vbeta and 13 Jbeta primers. Data came from immunoSEQ multiplex PCR; TCRdb stores just in-frame clones and leaves some out. Found here are more than 95,000 clones, 76% of them singletons; the top ten hold about 1.9%. Sequenced: PBMCs. These receptors were taken from a man aged 45-60 years in good health and CMV-seronegative.

V is TRBV5-5 and J is TRBJ2-7, with a possible D match to TRBD1 (6 bases). Looked up from germline, CDR1 is SGHKS and CDR2 is YYEKEE (reference sequence). CDR3 length: 14 residues. V was pared by 1 base and J by 3 bases, with 11 bases between. The CDR3 loop is CASSLRGQDYEQYF. CDR3 nucleotides: TGTGCCAGCAGCTTGCGGGGACAAGACTACGAGCAGTACTTC.

This chain links TRBV19 with TRBJ1-5; TRBD1 is a possible D gene (5 bases). Germline V lookup: CDR1 LNHDA, CDR2 SQIVND (reference sequence). This CDR3 is built from 15 residues. Trimming removed 7 bases at V and 2 bases at J, with 15 bases between. As DNA, the CDR3 is TGTGCCAGTAACACAGGCCAGGCCGGCAATCAGCCCCAGCATTTT. Amino acids: CASNTGQAGNQPQHF.

The gene calls are TRBV6-5 and TRBJ2-5, with 7 bases fitting TRBD2. Germline lookup yields CDR1 MNHEY and CDR2 SVGAGI. The CDR3 is made up of 15 amino acids. Unmatched junction bases numbered 9, after V lost 6 bases and J lost 2 bases. CDR3 sequence (DNA): TGTGCCAGCAGCCGTCTGGGGAGGGGACAAGAGACCCAGTACTTC. Translating gives CASSRLGRGQETQYF.